The rows below give T cell receptor beta chains drawn from one sample of a study of T cell repertoires in cytomegalovirus infection. One entry per CDR3 protein results from TCRdb running MiXCR on the reads. Of roughly 230,000 distinct CDR3 sequences in the sample, around an eighth were seen once. The sequencing sample was made of PBMCs. These receptors were collected from a human donor in good health (CMV status not recorded). Some clones in this sample may be carry-over from other donors' samples. CDR3s include the opening cysteine and the closing phenylalanine or tryptophan. The order of the fields is J gene, V gene, D gene, clone size, CDR3 protein, CDR3 DNA. The D gene is left open where the match is weak. Expanded clones get a size class; other rows say once, few or many, or leave the size out.

j_call: TRBJ2-2; v_call: TRBV4-1; d_call: -; clone_size: few; cdr3_aa: CASSQLAVGGELFF; cdr3_nt: TGTGCCAGCAGCCAATTAGCGGTAGGGGGGGAGCTGTTTTTT
j_call: TRBJ1-1; v_call: TRBV5-1; d_call: TRBD1; clone_size: few; cdr3_aa: CASSTGQRSTNTEAFF; cdr3_nt: TGCGCCAGCAGCACGGGACAGCGTTCCACGAACACTGAAGCTTTCTTT
j_call: TRBJ1-5; v_call: TRBV27; d_call: TRBD1; clone_size: few; cdr3_aa: CASSWAGTGGQPQHF; cdr3_nt: TGTGCCAGCAGTTGGGCCGGGACAGGGGGTCAGCCCCAGCATTTT
j_call: TRBJ1-1; v_call: TRBV7-9; d_call: TRBD1; clone_size: many; cdr3_aa: CASSPVGTANTEAFF; cdr3_nt: TGTGCCAGCAGCCCTGTCGGGACAGCGAACACTGAAGCTTTCTTT
j_call: TRBJ2-7; v_call: TRBV7-9; d_call: -; clone_size: many; cdr3_aa: CASSLDYSYEQYF; cdr3_nt: TGTGCCAGCAGCTTAGATTACTCCTACGAGCAGTACTTC
j_call: TRBJ1-1; v_call: TRBV5-1; d_call: -; clone_size: few; cdr3_aa: CASSRDGANTEAFF; cdr3_nt: TGCGCCAGCAGCAGGGACGGGGCGAACACTGAAGCTTTCTTT
j_call: TRBJ2-5; v_call: TRBV28; d_call: TRBD2; clone_size: many; cdr3_aa: CASSQPRGGEETQYF; cdr3_nt: TGTGCCAGCAGCCAACCAAGGGGAGGGGAAGAGACCCAGTACTTC
j_call: TRBJ1-2; v_call: TRBV7-9; d_call: -; clone_size: many; cdr3_aa: CASSWVGDNYGYTF; cdr3_nt: TGTGCCAGCAGCTGGGTTGGGGATAACTATGGCTACACCTTC
j_call: TRBJ1-5; v_call: TRBV19; d_call: -; clone_size: -; cdr3_aa: CASSIQGRPQHF; cdr3_nt: TGTGCCAGTAGTATTCAGGGGAGGCCCCAGCATTTT
j_call: TRBJ2-3; v_call: TRBV7-2; d_call: TRBD1; clone_size: many; cdr3_aa: CASSWQTGGPDTQYF; cdr3_nt: TGTGCCAGCAGCTGGCAGACAGGGGGCCCAGATACGCAGTATTTT
j_call: TRBJ2-5; v_call: TRBV7-3; d_call: -; clone_size: many; cdr3_aa: CASSPGTRRPQYF; cdr3_nt: TGTGCCAGCAGCCCCGGGACCAGGCGGCCCCAGTACTTC
j_call: TRBJ2-6; v_call: TRBV11-2; d_call: TRBD1; clone_size: many; cdr3_aa: CASSQFNPGTGSGANVLTF; cdr3_nt: TGTGCCAGCAGCCAGTTTAACCCTGGGACAGGGTCTGGGGCCAACGTCCTGACTTTC
j_call: TRBJ2-1; v_call: TRBV6-2/TRBV6-3; d_call: TRBD2; clone_size: many; cdr3_aa: CASSYSGGEDYEQFF; cdr3_nt: TGTGCCAGCAGTTACAGCGGGGGGGAAGACTATGAGCAGTTCTTC
j_call: TRBJ2-5; v_call: TRBV10-3; d_call: TRBD1; clone_size: many; cdr3_aa: CASGTGPPQETQYF; cdr3_nt: TGTGCCTCCGGGACAGGGCCACCTCAAGAGACCCAGTACTTC
j_call: TRBJ2-5; v_call: TRBV2; d_call: -; clone_size: -; cdr3_aa: CASTPRRGGQETQYF; cdr3_nt: TGTGCCAGCACCCCGCGGAGGGGGGGCCAAGAGACCCAGTACTTC
j_call: TRBJ1-1; v_call: TRBV12-3/TRBV12-4; d_call: TRBD1; clone_size: many; cdr3_aa: CASTPGGRNTEAFF; cdr3_nt: TGTGCCAGCACCCCAGGGGGCAGGAACACTGAAGCTTTCTTT
j_call: TRBJ1-2; v_call: TRBV7-8; d_call: -; clone_size: many; cdr3_aa: CASSLDRLDGYTF; cdr3_nt: TGTGCCAGCAGCTTAGACAGGCTCGATGGCTACACCTTC
j_call: TRBJ2-1; v_call: TRBV6-6; d_call: -; clone_size: -; cdr3_aa: CASTLRDGSYNEQFF; cdr3_nt: TGTGCCAGCACACTCCGGGACGGAAGCTACAATGAGCAGTTCTTC
j_call: TRBJ2-3; v_call: TRBV6-4; d_call: TRBD2; clone_size: many; cdr3_aa: CASSDSTASGRYTQYF; cdr3_nt: TGTGCCAGCAGTGACTCGACGGCTAGCGGGAGATATACGCAGTATTTT
j_call: TRBJ2-1; v_call: TRBV19; d_call: TRBD2; clone_size: many; cdr3_aa: CASSIISGRGSYNEQFF; cdr3_nt: TGTGCCAGTAGTATTATTAGCGGGAGGGGATCCTACAATGAGCAGTTCTTC
j_call: TRBJ2-7; v_call: TRBV20-1; d_call: TRBD1; clone_size: -; cdr3_aa: CSARTGSYEQYF; cdr3_nt: TGCAGTGCTAGGACAGGGAGCTACGAGCAGTACTTC
j_call: TRBJ1-2; v_call: TRBV6-2/TRBV6-3; d_call: -; clone_size: -; cdr3_aa: CASSRNTGPGYTF; cdr3_nt: TGTGCCAGCAGCCGAAACACCGGTCCGGGCTACACCTTC
j_call: TRBJ1-1; v_call: TRBV29-1; d_call: TRBD1; clone_size: -; cdr3_aa: CSVGQGTNTEAFF; cdr3_nt: TGCAGCGTCGGACAGGGGACGAACACTGAAGCTTTCTTT
j_call: TRBJ2-7; v_call: TRBV6-1; d_call: -; clone_size: many; cdr3_aa: CASSEVYDSYEQYF; cdr3_nt: TGTGCCAGCAGTGAAGTGTACGACTCCTACGAGCAGTACTTC
j_call: TRBJ2-5; v_call: TRBV5-1; d_call: -; clone_size: few; cdr3_aa: CASSPRTTGTSETQYF; cdr3_nt: TGCGCCAGCAGCCCTCGGACGACGGGAACTTCAGAGACCCAGTACTTC
j_call: TRBJ1-2; v_call: TRBV6-6; d_call: -; clone_size: -; cdr3_aa: CASSYTENYGYTF; cdr3_nt: TGTGCCAGCAGCTACACAGAGAACTATGGCTACACCTTC
j_call: TRBJ2-1; v_call: TRBV7-3; d_call: -; clone_size: few; cdr3_aa: CASSLKGPPGNEQFF; cdr3_nt: TGTGCCAGCAGCTTAAAGGGGCCTCCGGGGAATGAGCAGTTCTTC
j_call: TRBJ2-3; v_call: TRBV7-2; d_call: -; clone_size: many; cdr3_aa: CASSLVPESDTQYF; cdr3_nt: TGTGCCAGCAGCTTAGTGCCCGAATCAGATACGCAGTATTTT
j_call: TRBJ2-6; v_call: TRBV15; d_call: -; clone_size: few; cdr3_aa: CAIGISGANVLTF; cdr3_nt: TGTGCCATCGGGATCTCTGGGGCCAACGTCCTGACTTTC
j_call: TRBJ1-5; v_call: TRBV18; d_call: -; clone_size: few; cdr3_aa: CASSPMAGRSSNQPQHF; cdr3_nt: TGTGCCAGCTCACCCATGGCAGGGCGATCTAGCAATCAGCCCCAGCATTTT
j_call: TRBJ1-4; v_call: TRBV7-6; d_call: -; clone_size: many; cdr3_aa: CASSPRPSSNEKLFF; cdr3_nt: TGTGCCAGCAGCCCCCGACCTTCGAGTAATGAAAAACTGTTTTTT
j_call: TRBJ1-2; v_call: TRBV6-1; d_call: -; clone_size: many; cdr3_aa: CASSWDRLQGYTF; cdr3_nt: TGTGCCAGCAGTTGGGACCGCCTTCAGGGCTACACCTTC
j_call: TRBJ2-1; v_call: TRBV6-2/TRBV6-3; d_call: TRBD1; clone_size: many; cdr3_aa: CASSYGGQDAGEQFF; cdr3_nt: TGTGCCAGCAGTTACGGGGGACAGGACGCAGGTGAGCAGTTCTTC
j_call: TRBJ1-6; v_call: TRBV27; d_call: TRBD1; clone_size: many; cdr3_aa: CASSPSRGGRGNNSPLHF; cdr3_nt: TGTGCCAGCAGTCCCTCCAGGGGGGGGCGCGGAAATAATTCACCCCTCCACTTT
j_call: TRBJ2-1; v_call: TRBV7-2; d_call: -; clone_size: many; cdr3_aa: CASSLSVSLNEQFF; cdr3_nt: TGTGCCAGCAGCTTATCGGTTAGCTTAAATGAGCAGTTCTTC
j_call: TRBJ1-1; v_call: TRBV29-1; d_call: TRBD1; clone_size: -; cdr3_aa: CSVEEVQGAITFF; cdr3_nt: TGCAGCGTTGAAGAGGTACAGGGGGCTATAACTTTCTTT
j_call: TRBJ2-1; v_call: TRBV6-2/TRBV6-3; d_call: TRBD2; clone_size: few; cdr3_aa: CASSYTGLAAYNEQFF; cdr3_nt: TGTGCCAGCAGTTACACGGGACTAGCGGCCTACAATGAGCAGTTCTTC